The sequence of this TCR beta chain was determined in a study of CD8+ T cells in alopecia areata. At the level of the study: Treatment of the treated patients consisted of oral tofacitinib, 5 to 10 mg twice daily. The study, taken as a whole, reports: When scalp samples are sequenced, resident alphabeta T cells of normal skin are also captured. Significant decreases in scalp clonality and expanded CD8+ clones followed tofacitinib treatment.

Isolated RNA was reverse transcribed into cDNA used as the sequencing template. The assay was immunoSEQ multiplex PCR, and TCRdb's table has in-frame clones only and misses some. Of some 200,000 clones listed, roughly 53% are singletons. The V end lost 9 bases, the J end lost 2 bases, and 8 bases lay between the germline ends. The CDR3 covers 12 residues. Germline lookup yields CDR1 LNHDA and CDR2 SQIVND (reference sequence). Treatment indicated: oral pan-JAK inhibitor, 5-10 mg twice daily. Using a FACSAria, the CD4+ and CD8+ T cells were sorted from the PBMCs. This clone was counted a few times. Antigen specificity is unknown.

The clonotype was recovered from a human donor with alopecia areata. The V call is TRBV19, the J call TRBJ1-5; no clear D gene. Sequences were derived from CD8+ T cells sorted from blood, sampled at week 24, from a patient treated with tofacitinib. The CDR3 nucleotides are TGTGCCAGCCGGGAAGGCAATCAGCCCCAGCATTTT. Its protein is CASREGNQPQHF.